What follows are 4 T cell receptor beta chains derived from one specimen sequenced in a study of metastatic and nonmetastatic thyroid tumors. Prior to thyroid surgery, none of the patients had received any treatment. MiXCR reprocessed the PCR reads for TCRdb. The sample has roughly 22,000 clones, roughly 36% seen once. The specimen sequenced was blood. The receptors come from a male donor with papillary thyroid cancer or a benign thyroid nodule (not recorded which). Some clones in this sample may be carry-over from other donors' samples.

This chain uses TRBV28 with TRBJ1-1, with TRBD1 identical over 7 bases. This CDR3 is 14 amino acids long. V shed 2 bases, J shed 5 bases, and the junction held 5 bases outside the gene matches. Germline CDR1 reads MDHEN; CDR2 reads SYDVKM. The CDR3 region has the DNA TGTGCCAGCAGTTTAGACTTGACAGGGACTGAAGCTTTCTTT. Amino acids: CASSLDLTGTEAFF.

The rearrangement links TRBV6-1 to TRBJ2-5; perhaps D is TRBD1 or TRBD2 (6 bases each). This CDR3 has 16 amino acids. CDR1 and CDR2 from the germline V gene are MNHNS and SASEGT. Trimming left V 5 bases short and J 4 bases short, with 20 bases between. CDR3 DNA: TGTGCCAGCAGTAGGGGGGACACCCCATCGAGAGAGACCCAGTACTTC. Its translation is CASSRGDTPSRETQYF.

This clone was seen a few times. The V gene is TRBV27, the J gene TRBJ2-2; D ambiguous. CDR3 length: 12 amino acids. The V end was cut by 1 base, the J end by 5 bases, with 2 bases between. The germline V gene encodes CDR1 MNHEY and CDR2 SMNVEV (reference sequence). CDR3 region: CASSLLTGELFF. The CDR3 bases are TGTGCCAGCAGTTTATTAACCGGGGAGCTGTTTTTT.

The DNA for the CDR3 is TGTGCCAGCAGTTCGTCGGACAGAAGCGAAACCTACGAGCAGTACTTC. It encodes CASSSSDRSETYEQYF. The chain is built from TRBV28 and TRBJ2-7; TRBD1 is a possible D gene (6 bases). Trimming removed 4 bases at V and 2 bases at J, with 18 bases between. CDR1 is MDHEN and CDR2 is SYDVKM in the germline V gene. The CDR3 runs to 16 residues.